Below, one T cell receptor beta chain is given with its context. The source of the sample is a study of sequential checkpoint blockade in melanoma. Study summary: Arm A got nivolumab then ipilimumab; arm B the reverse, 1:1.

The treatment was: randomized to nivolumab then ipilimumab (arm A) or the reverse (arm B). Patients had received no earlier DNA-damaging chemotherapy. Profiled with immunoSEQ multiplex PCR; TCRdb holds only in-frame clones, not every one. There are more than 10,000 clones in the sample; approximately 30% occur only once, and around 26% lies in the top ten. V lost 5 bases, J lost 1 base, and 7 bases stayed unmatched. The germline V gene encodes CDR1 LNHDA and CDR2 SQIVND (reference sequence). There are 15 residues in the CDR3. This specimen was tumor tissue (inferred from file names), taken from a patient given nivolumab and ipilimumab in sequence. This TCR was sampled from a human donor with melanoma. The J gene is TRBJ1-1, the V gene TRBV19; 7 bases map to TRBD1. The CDR3 spells CASSDRAGENTEAFF. As DNA, the CDR3 is TGTGCCAGTAGTGACAGGGCGGGAGAGAACACTGAAGCTTTCTTT. The full variable domain, with the rest looked up from reference TRBV19 and TRBJ1-1, is DGGITQSPKYLFRKEGQNVTLSCEQNLNHDAMYWYRQDPGQGLRLIYYSQIVNDFQKGDIAEGYSVSREKKESFPLTVTSAQKNPTAFYLCASSDRAGENTEAFFGQGTRLTVV.